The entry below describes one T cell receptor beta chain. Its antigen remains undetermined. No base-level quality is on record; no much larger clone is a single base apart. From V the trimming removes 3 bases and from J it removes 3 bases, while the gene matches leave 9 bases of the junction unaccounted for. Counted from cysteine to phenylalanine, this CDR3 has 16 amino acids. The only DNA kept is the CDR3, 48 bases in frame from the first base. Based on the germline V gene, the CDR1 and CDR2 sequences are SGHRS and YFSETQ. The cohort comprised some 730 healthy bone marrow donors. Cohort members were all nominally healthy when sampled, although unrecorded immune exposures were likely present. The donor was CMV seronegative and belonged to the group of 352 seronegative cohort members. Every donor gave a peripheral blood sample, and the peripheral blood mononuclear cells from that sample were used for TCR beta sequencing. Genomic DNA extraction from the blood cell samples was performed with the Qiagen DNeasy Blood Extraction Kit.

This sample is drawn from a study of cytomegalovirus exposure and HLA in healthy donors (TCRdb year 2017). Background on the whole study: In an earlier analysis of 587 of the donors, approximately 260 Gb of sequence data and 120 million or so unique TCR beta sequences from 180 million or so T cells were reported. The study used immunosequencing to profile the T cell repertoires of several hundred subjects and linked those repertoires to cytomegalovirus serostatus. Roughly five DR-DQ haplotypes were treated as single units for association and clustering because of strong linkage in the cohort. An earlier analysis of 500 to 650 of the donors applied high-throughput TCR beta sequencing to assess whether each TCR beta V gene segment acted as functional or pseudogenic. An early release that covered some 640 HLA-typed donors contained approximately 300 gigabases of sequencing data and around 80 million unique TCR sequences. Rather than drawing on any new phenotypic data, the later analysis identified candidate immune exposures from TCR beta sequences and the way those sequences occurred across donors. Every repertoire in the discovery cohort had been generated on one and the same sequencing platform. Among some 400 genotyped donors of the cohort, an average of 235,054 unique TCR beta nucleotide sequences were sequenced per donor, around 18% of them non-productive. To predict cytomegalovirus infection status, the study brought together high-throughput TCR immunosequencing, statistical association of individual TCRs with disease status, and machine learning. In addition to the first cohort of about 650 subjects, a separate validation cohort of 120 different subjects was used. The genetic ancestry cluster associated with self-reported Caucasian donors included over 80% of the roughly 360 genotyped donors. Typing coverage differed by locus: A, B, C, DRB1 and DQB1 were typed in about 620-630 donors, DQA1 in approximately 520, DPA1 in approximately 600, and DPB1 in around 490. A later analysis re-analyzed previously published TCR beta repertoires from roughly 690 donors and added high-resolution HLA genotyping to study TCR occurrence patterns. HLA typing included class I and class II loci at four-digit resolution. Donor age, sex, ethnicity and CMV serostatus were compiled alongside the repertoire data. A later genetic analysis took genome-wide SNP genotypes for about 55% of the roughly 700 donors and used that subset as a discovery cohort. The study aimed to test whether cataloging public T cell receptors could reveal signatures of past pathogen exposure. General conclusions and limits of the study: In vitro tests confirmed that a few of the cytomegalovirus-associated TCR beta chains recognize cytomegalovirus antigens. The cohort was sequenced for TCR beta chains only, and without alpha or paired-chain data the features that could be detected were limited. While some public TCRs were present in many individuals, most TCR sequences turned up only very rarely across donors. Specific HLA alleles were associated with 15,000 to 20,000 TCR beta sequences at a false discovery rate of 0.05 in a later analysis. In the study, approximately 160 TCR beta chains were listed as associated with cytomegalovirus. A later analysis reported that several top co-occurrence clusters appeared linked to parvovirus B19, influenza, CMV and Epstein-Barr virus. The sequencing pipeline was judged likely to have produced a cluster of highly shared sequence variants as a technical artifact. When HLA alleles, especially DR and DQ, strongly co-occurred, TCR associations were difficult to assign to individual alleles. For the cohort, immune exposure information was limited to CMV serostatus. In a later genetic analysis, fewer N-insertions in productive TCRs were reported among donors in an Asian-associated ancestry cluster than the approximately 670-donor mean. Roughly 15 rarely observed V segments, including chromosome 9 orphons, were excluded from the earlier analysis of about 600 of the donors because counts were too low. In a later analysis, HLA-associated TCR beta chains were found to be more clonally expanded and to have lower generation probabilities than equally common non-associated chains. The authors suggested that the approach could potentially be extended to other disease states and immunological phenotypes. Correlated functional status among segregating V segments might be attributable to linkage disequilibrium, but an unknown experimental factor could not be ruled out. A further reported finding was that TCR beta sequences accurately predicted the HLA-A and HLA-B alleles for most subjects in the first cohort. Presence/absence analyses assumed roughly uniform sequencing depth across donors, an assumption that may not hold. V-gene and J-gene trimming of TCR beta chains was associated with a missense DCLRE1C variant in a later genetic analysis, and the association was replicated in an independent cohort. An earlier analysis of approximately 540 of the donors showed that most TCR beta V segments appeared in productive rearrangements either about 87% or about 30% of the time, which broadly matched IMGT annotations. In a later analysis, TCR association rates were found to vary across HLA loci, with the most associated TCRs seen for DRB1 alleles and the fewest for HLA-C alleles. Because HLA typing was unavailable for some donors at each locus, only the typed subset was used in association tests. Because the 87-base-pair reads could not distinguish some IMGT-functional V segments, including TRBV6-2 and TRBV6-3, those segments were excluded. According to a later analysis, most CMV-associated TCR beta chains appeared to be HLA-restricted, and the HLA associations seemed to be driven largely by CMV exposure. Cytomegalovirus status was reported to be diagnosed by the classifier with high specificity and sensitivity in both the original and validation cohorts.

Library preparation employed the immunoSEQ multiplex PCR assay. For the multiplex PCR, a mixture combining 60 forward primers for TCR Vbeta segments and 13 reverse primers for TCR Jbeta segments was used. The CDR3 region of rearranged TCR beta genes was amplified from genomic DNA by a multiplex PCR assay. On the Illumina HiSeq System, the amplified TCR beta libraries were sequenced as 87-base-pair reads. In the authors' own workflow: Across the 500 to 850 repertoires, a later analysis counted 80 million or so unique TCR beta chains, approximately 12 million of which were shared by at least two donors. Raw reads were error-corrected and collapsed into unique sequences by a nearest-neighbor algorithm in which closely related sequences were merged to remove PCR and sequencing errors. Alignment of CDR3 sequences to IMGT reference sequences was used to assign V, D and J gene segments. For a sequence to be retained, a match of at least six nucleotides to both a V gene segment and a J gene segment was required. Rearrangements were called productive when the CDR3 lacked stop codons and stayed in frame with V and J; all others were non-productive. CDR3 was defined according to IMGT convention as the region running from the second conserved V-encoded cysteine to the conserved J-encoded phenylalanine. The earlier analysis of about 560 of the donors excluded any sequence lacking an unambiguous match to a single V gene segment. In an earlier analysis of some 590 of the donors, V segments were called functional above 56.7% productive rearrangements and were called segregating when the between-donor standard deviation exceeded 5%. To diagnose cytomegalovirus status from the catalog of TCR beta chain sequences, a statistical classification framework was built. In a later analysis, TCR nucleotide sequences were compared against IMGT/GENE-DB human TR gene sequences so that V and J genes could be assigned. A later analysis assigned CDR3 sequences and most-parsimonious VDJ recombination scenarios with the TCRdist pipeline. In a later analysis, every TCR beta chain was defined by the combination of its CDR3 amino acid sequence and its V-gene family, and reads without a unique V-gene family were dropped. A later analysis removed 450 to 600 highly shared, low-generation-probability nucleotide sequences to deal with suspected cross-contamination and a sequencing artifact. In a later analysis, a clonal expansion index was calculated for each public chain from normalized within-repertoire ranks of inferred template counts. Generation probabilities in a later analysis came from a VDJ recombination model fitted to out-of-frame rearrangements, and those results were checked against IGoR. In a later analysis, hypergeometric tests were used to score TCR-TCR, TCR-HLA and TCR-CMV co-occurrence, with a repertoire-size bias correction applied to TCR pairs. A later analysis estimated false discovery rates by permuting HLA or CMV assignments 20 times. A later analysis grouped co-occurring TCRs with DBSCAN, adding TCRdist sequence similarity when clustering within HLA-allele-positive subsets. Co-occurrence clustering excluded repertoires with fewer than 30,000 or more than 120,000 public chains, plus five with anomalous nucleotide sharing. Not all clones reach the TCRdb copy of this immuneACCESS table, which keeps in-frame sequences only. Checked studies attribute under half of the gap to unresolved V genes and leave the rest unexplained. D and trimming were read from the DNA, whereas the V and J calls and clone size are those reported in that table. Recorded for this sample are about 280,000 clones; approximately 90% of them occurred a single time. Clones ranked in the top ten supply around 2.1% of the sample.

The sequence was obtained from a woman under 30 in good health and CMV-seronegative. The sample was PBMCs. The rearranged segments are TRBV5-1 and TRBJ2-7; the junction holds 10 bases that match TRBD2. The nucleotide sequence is TGCGCCAGCAGCTCCACCCTACTAGCGGGGCACTACGAGCAGTACTTC. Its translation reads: CASSSTLLAGHYEQYF.